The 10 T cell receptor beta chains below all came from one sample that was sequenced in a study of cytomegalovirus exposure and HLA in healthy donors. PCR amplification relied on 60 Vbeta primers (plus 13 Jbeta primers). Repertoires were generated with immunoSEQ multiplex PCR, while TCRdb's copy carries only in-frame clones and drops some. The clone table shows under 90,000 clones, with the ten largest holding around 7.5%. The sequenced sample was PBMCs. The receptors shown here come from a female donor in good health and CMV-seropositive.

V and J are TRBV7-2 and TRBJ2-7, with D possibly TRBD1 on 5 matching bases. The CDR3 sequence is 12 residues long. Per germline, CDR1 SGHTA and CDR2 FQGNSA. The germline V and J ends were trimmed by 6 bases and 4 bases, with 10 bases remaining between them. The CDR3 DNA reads TGTGCCAGCAGTTCAGGGATTTACGAGCAGTACTTC. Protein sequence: CASSSGIYEQYF. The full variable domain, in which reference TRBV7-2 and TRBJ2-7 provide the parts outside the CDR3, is GAGVSQSPSNKVTEKGKDVELRCDPISGHTALYWYRQSLGQGLEFLIYFQGNSAPDKSGLPSDRFSAERTGGSVSTLTIQRTQQEDSAVYLCASSSGIYEQYFGPGTRLTVT.

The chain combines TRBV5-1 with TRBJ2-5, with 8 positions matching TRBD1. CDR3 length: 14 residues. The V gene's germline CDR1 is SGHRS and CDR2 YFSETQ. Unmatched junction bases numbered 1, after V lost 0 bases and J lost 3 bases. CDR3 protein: CASSLETGEETQYF. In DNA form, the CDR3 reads TGCGCCAGCAGCTTGGAGACAGGGGAAGAGACCCAGTACTTC.

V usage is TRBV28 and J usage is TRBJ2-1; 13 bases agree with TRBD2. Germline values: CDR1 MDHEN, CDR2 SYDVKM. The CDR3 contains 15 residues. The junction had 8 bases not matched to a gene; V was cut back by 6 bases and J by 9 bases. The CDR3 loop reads CASRSRTSGRVEQFF. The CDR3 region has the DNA TGTGCCAGCAGAAGCCGGACTAGCGGGAGAGTTGAGCAGTTCTTC.

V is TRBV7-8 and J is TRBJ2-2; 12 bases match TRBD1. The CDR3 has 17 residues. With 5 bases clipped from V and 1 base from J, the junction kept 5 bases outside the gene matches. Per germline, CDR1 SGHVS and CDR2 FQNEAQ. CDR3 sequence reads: CASSDRDRGQNTGELFF. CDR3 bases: TGTGCCAGCAGCGACCGGGACAGGGGGCAGAACACCGGGGAGCTGTTTTTT.

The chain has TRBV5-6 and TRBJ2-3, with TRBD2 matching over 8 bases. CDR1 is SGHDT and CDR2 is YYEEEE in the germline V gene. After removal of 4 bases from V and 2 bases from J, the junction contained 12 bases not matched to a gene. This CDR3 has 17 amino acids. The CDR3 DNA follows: TGTGCCAGCAGCCCAATGGGCGGGAGGACCAACACAGATACGCAGTATTTT. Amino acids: CASSPMGGRTNTDTQYF. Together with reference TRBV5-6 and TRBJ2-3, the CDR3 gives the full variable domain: DAGVTQSPTHLIKTRGQQVTLRCSPKSGHDTVSWYQQALGQGPQFIFQYYEEEERQRGNFPDRFSGHQFPNYSSELNVNALLLGDSALYLCASSPMGGRTNTDTQYFGPGTRLTVL.

The CDR3, as DNA: TGTGCCAGTAGTATAAGCCTAGCGGTTCCCACAGATACGCAGTATTTT. It specifies CASSISLAVPTDTQYF. This chain connects TRBV19 to TRBJ2-3; TRBD2 matches 7 bases. The germline gives CDR1 LNHDA, CDR2 SQIVND (reference sequence). The CDR3 contains 16 residues. The V and J ends lost 2 bases and 2 bases, in that order; junction bases with no gene match: 7.

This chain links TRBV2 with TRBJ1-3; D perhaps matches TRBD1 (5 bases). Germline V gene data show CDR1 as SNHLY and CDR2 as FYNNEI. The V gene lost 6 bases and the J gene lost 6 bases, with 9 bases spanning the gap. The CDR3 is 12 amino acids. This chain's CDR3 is CASRIGQNTIYF. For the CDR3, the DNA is TGTGCCAGCAGGATCGGACAAAACACCATATATTTT.

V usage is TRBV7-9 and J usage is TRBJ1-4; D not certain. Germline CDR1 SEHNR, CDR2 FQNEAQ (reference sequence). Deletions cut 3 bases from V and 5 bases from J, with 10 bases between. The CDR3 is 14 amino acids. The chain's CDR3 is CASSLRAENEKLFF. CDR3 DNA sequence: TGTGCCAGCAGCTTGAGGGCAGAAAATGAAAAACTGTTTTTT.

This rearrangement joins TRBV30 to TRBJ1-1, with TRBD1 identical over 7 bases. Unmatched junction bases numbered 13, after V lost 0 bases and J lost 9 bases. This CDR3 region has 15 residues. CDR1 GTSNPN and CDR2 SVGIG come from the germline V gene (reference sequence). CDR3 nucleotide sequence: TGTGCCTGGAGTGTACCTTGGCAGGGGGAAGGGCAAGCTTTCTTT. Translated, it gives CAWSVPWQGEGQAFF.

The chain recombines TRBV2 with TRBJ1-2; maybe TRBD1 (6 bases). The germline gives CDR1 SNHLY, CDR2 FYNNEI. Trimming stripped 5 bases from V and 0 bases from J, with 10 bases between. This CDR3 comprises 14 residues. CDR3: CASSRDIANYGYTF. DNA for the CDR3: TGTGCCAGCAGTCGGGACATTGCTAACTATGGCTACACCTTC.